Listed below are T cell receptor beta chains from one sample, sequenced in a study of identical twins. TCRdb reprocessed the 5' RACE reads via MiXCR and lists one record per CDR3 protein. The data contain 300,000 to 400,000 distinct CDR3 sequences, over 9% of them singletons. The same data also went into a second study, on yellow fever vaccine responses in identical twins.

The sample comprised CD8+ T cells sorted from blood. The receptors were sampled from a woman aged 18 to 35 in good health. Each CDR3 is given with its conserved first and last residue. A D gene is named only where the DNA matches it firmly. Clone sizes are given selectively: once, few, many, or a class where the clone is expanded.

v_gene: TRBV27; j_gene: TRBJ2-5; abundance: NA; d_gene: TRBD1; CDR3nt: TGTGCCAGCAAGAGGCGGGACAGGCCTCGAGAGACCCAGTACTTC; CDR3aa: CASKRRDRPRETQYF
v_gene: TRBV15; j_gene: TRBJ1-2; abundance: many; d_gene: NA; CDR3nt: TGTGCCACCAGCAGAGATCAGGGGCAGGGTGTTTACTATGGCTACACCTTC; CDR3aa: CATSRDQGQGVYYGYTF
v_gene: TRBV6-1; j_gene: TRBJ1-1; abundance: NA; d_gene: NA; CDR3nt: TGTGCCAGCAGCCCTCGGGGGGCTGGTCTGAACACTGAAGCTTTCTTT; CDR3aa: CASSPRGAGLNTEAFF
v_gene: TRBV15; j_gene: TRBJ2-3; abundance: few; d_gene: NA; CDR3nt: TGTGCCACCAGCGACAGGACACAATATACGCAGTATTTT; CDR3aa: CATSDRTQYTQYF
v_gene: TRBV9; j_gene: TRBJ2-7; abundance: NA; d_gene: TRBD1; CDR3nt: TGTGCCAGCAGCGTAGCCCTGGGGGACAGGGGGAGCGAGCAGTACTTC; CDR3aa: CASSVALGDRGSEQYF
v_gene: TRBV6-1; j_gene: TRBJ2-1; abundance: NA; d_gene: TRBD1; CDR3nt: TGTGCCAGCAGTGTAAAACCGGGACAGGGGAATAGTGAGCAGTTCTTC; CDR3aa: CASSVKPGQGNSEQFF
v_gene: TRBV12-3/TRBV12-4; j_gene: TRBJ2-1; abundance: NA; d_gene: TRBD2; CDR3nt: TGTGCCAGCAGTCTCCCCGGGGGGAAACACAATGAGCAGTTCTTC; CDR3aa: CASSLPGGKHNEQFF
v_gene: TRBV6-5; j_gene: TRBJ1-5; abundance: few; d_gene: TRBD1; CDR3nt: TGTGCCAGCAGTTACGGGACAGGCAATCAGCCCCAGCATTTT; CDR3aa: CASSYGTGNQPQHF
v_gene: TRBV4-1; j_gene: TRBJ2-1; abundance: few; d_gene: TRBD2; CDR3nt: TGCGCCAGCAGCCTACCTAAGGGACGACTAGCGGGGCGGAATGAGCAGTTCTTC; CDR3aa: CASSLPKGRLAGRNEQFF
v_gene: TRBV6-1; j_gene: TRBJ2-2; abundance: NA; d_gene: TRBD2; CDR3nt: TGTGCCAGCAGTGCCGGGACTACCGACACCGGGGAGCTGTTTTTT; CDR3aa: CASSAGTTDTGELFF
v_gene: TRBV7-6; j_gene: TRBJ2-3; abundance: NA; d_gene: TRBD2; CDR3nt: TGTGCCAGCAGCTCCACTAGCGGGGATAGCACAGATACGCAGTATTTT; CDR3aa: CASSSTSGDSTDTQYF
v_gene: TRBV9; j_gene: TRBJ2-5; abundance: few; d_gene: TRBD2; CDR3nt: TGTGCCAGCAGCGCAGGACTAGCGGGTGGAGAGACCCAGTACTTC; CDR3aa: CASSAGLAGGETQYF
v_gene: TRBV3-1; j_gene: TRBJ2-6; abundance: few; d_gene: TRBD2; CDR3nt: TGTGCCAGCAGCCAAGCACTAGCGGGGGGCCATCGTCTCTGGGCCAACGTCCTGACTTTC; CDR3aa: CASSQALAGGHRLWANVLTF
v_gene: TRBV20-1; j_gene: TRBJ2-3; abundance: few; d_gene: NA; CDR3nt: TGCAGTGCTAGAGCCCTCGGCCACCACCTACACAATACGCAGTATTTT; CDR3aa: CSARALGHHLHNTQYF
v_gene: TRBV24-1; j_gene: TRBJ2-5; abundance: few; d_gene: NA; CDR3nt: TGTGCCACCAGTGTCGGGGGAGGTTCACAAGAGACCCAGTACTTC; CDR3aa: CATSVGGGSQETQYF
v_gene: TRBV6-1; j_gene: TRBJ2-2; abundance: NA; d_gene: TRBD2; CDR3nt: TGTGCCAGCAGCCCTACTAGCGGGAGTCCCGGGGAGCTGTTTTTT; CDR3aa: CASSPTSGSPGELFF
v_gene: TRBV3-1; j_gene: TRBJ2-3; abundance: NA; d_gene: TRBD2; CDR3nt: TGTGCCAGCAGCTCCGGGACTACAAGGACAGATACGCAGTATTTT; CDR3aa: CASSSGTTRTDTQYF
v_gene: TRBV5-6; j_gene: TRBJ2-7; abundance: few; d_gene: NA; CDR3nt: TGTGCCAGCTCGAAGCTTGGAATTTTAGACTACGAGCAGTACTTC; CDR3aa: CASSKLGILDYEQYF
v_gene: TRBV12-3/TRBV12-4; j_gene: TRBJ2-7; abundance: many; d_gene: NA; CDR3nt: TGTGCCAGCAGTTTGGGCACAACCTACGAGCAGTACTTC; CDR3aa: CASSLGTTYEQYF
v_gene: TRBV4-2; j_gene: TRBJ2-1; abundance: NA; d_gene: NA; CDR3nt: TGTGCCAGCAGCCAAGAAGGGGGGGACAGGAGCTACAATGAGCAGTTCTTC; CDR3aa: CASSQEGGDRSYNEQFF
v_gene: TRBV10-3; j_gene: TRBJ1-1; abundance: few; d_gene: TRBD1; CDR3nt: TGTGCCATCACCAGACAGGGGATGAACACTGAAGCTTTCTTT; CDR3aa: CAITRQGMNTEAFF
v_gene: TRBV12-3/TRBV12-4; j_gene: TRBJ2-5; abundance: NA; d_gene: TRBD2; CDR3nt: TGTGCCAGCAGTTTTACTAGCGGGTTAGAGACCCAGTACTTC; CDR3aa: CASSFTSGLETQYF
v_gene: TRBV5-1; j_gene: TRBJ2-2; abundance: many; d_gene: TRBD2; CDR3nt: TGCGCCAGCAGCCCCTCCGGGACTAGCGGAACATTTAGCACCGGGGAGCTGTTTTTT; CDR3aa: CASSPSGTSGTFSTGELFF
v_gene: TRBV6-1; j_gene: TRBJ2-7; abundance: few; d_gene: TRBD1; CDR3nt: TGTGCCAGCAGTGAAGGTGTAGGGACAGCCTACGAGCAGTACTTC; CDR3aa: CASSEGVGTAYEQYF
v_gene: TRBV7-8; j_gene: TRBJ2-5; abundance: few; d_gene: TRBD2; CDR3nt: TGTGCCAGCAGCCCAGGGACTAGCGGGGGGAAGGAGGAGACCCAGTACTTC; CDR3aa: CASSPGTSGGKEETQYF
v_gene: TRBV9; j_gene: TRBJ2-7; abundance: few; d_gene: NA; CDR3nt: TGTGCCAGCAGCGTAGGAGGGAACTACGAGCAGTACTTC; CDR3aa: CASSVGGNYEQYF
v_gene: TRBV4-1; j_gene: TRBJ2-2; abundance: few; d_gene: NA; CDR3nt: TGCGCCAGCAGCCAAGATCAGCGGAACACCGGGGAGCTGTTTTTT; CDR3aa: CASSQDQRNTGELFF
v_gene: TRBV7-2; j_gene: TRBJ1-3; abundance: NA; d_gene: TRBD1; CDR3nt: TGTGCCAGCATCGGGGACAGCGGCTCTGGAAACACCATATATTTT; CDR3aa: CASIGDSGSGNTIYF
v_gene: TRBV6-2/TRBV6-3; j_gene: TRBJ1-1; abundance: few; d_gene: NA; CDR3nt: TGTGCCAGCAGCCAGGGAAGGGGCACTGAAGCTTTCTTT; CDR3aa: CASSQGRGTEAFF
v_gene: TRBV4-1; j_gene: TRBJ1-5; abundance: NA; d_gene: NA; CDR3nt: TGCGCCAGCAGCCAAGCGGGGGTTGGCAATCAGCCCCAGCATTTT; CDR3aa: CASSQAGVGNQPQHF
v_gene: TRBV11-2; j_gene: TRBJ2-3; abundance: few; d_gene: TRBD1; CDR3nt: TGTGCCAGCAGCTCGGACAAACAGGGGGACACAGATACGCAGTATTTT; CDR3aa: CASSSDKQGDTDTQYF
v_gene: TRBV2; j_gene: TRBJ2-1; abundance: NA; d_gene: TRBD1; CDR3nt: TGTGCCAGCAGTGTCGACAGGGGGTTGGGAAATGAGCAGTTCTTC; CDR3aa: CASSVDRGLGNEQFF
v_gene: TRBV24-1; j_gene: TRBJ2-1; abundance: NA; d_gene: TRBD2; CDR3nt: TGTGCCACCAGTGATTTGCCACTAGCGGGACGCTCCTACAATGAGCAGTTCTTC; CDR3aa: CATSDLPLAGRSYNEQFF